These 30 T cell receptor beta chains were sequenced from one sample in a study of regulatory T cells in long-lasting Graves disease. Time point defined: newly diagnosed GD, antithyroid drugs for less than 3 months. Extracted PBMC RNA gave rise to the TCR library. Sequencing libraries for TCR beta were prepared with iRepertoire HTBI primers and Arm-PCR of CDR3 regions. Each CDR3 protein is one row after TCRdb ran MiXCR on the multiplex PCR reads. The sample includes about 540,000 distinct CDR3 sequences, 13% of them seen just once. The data also belong to a second study, concerning T cells in Graves' hyperthyroidism and ophthalmopathy.

This sample comprised peripheral blood mononuclear cells (PBMCs), obtained at new diagnosis, from a patient treated with antithyroid drugs. Receptor source: a man aged 25-45 years with Graves disease.

This clonotype was found many times. The chain joins TRBV28 to TRBJ2-7; D gene unclear. Trimming pared 6 bases from V and 1 base from J, leaving 13 bases between. Looked up from germline, CDR1 is MDHEN and CDR2 is SYDVKM. The CDR3 extends over 14 amino acids. CDR3 bases: TGTGCCAGCAGCCCCCCGGGTGGGTCCTACGAGCAGTACTTC. This codes for CASSPPGGSYEQYF. Together with reference TRBV28 and TRBJ2-7, the CDR3 gives the full variable domain: DVKVTQSSRYLVKRTGEKVFLECVQDMDHENMFWYRQDPGLGLRLIYFSYDVKMKEKGDIPEGYSVSREKKERFSLILESASTNQTSMYLCASSPPGGSYEQYFGPGTRLTVT.

This clonotype was picked up many times. This chain joins TRBV7-2 and TRBJ2-2; weak D call: TRBD2 (5 bases). From germline, CDR1 is SGHTA and CDR2 FQGNSA. With 7 bases removed from V and 2 bases from J, the gap between germline ends came to 14 bases. The CDR3 sequence is 15 residues long. The CDR3 loop reads CASTRRTGNTGELFF. CDR3 DNA: TGTGCCAGCACCCGACGGACTGGAAACACCGGGGAGCTGTTTTTT.

This clonotype was counted once. This chain joins TRBV27 and TRBJ1-5; D gene uncertain. Per germline, CDR1 MNHEY and CDR2 SMNVEV (reference sequence). V was pared by 3 bases and J by 11 bases, with 17 bases between. The CDR3 has 14 amino acids. The CDR3 protein is CASSFRASLLTQHF. CDR3 bases: TGTGCCAGCAGTTTCCGGGCCTCCCTCCTGACCCAGCATTTT.

This clonotype occurred many times. This chain connects TRBV11-2 to TRBJ2-1; D is perhaps TRBD2 (6 bases). Germline V gene lookup returns CDR1 SGHAT and CDR2 FQNNGV. V lost 1 base and J lost 0, with 10 bases in between. CDR3 length equals 16 residues. CDR3 sequence reads: CASSLAYSGSYNEQFF. The CDR3 bases are TGTGCCAGCAGCTTAGCCTATAGCGGCTCCTACAATGAGCAGTTCTTC.

This clonotype was observed a few times. The rearrangement joins TRBV11-2 to TRBJ2-7; D gene ambiguous. There are 12 residues in the CDR3. Germline CDR1 and CDR2: SGHAT and FQNNGV. V was trimmed by 5 bases and J by 1 base, leaving 6 bases between them. The CDR3 sequence is CASSPTSYEQYF. For the CDR3, the DNA is TGTGCCAGCAGCCCCACGTCCTACGAGCAGTACTTC.

This clonotype was detected a few times. The chain couples TRBV7-9 to TRBJ1-1, with 7 bases matching TRBD1. CDR1 is SEHNR and CDR2 is FQNEAQ in the germline V gene (reference sequence). The ends lost 2 bases at V and 6 bases at J; junction bases unmatched: 9. This CDR3 spans 15 amino acids. CDR3 protein: CASSLSRQGWSEAFF. The CDR3 nucleotides are TGTGCCAGCAGCTTAAGCAGACAGGGTTGGTCTGAAGCTTTCTTT.

The chain links TRBV5-1 to TRBJ2-5; 7 nucleotides align to TRBD1. The CDR3 loop spans 15 amino acids. Germline V gives CDR1 SGHRS, CDR2 YFSETQ. V shed 4 bases and J 1 base; nucleotides not matched to a gene: 7. Here the CDR3 reads CASSPYRGSQETQYF. CDR3 sequence (DNA): TGCGCCAGCAGCCCATACAGGGGAAGCCAAGAGACCCAGTACTTC.

The chain carries TRBV4-1 and TRBJ2-3; D is possibly TRBD1 (6 bases). This CDR3 spans 14 amino acids. V shed 3 bases and J shed 0 bases, with 7 bases lying between them. Germline loops: CDR1 MGHRA, CDR2 YSYEKL. The CDR3 is CASSHRGSTDTQYF. CDR3 bases: TGCGCCAGCAGCCACAGGGGAAGCACAGATACGCAGTATTTT.

In this sample, this clonotype turned up many times. This chain links TRBV6-9 with TRBJ2-1; D might be TRBD1 (6 bases). V was trimmed by 4 bases and J by 4 bases, leaving 14 bases between them. The CDR3 has 15 residues. Germline CDR1 reads MNHGY; CDR2 reads SVAAGI. The DNA for the CDR3 is TGTGCCAGCAGTTTCTTCAGTACAGGGTACAATGAGCAGTTCTTC. Translating it yields CASSFFSTGYNEQFF.

This clonotype was picked up many times. The V call is TRBV29-1, the J call TRBJ1-1; TRBD1 might be the D (5 bases). V shed 4 bases and J shed 1 base, with 7 bases lying between them. This CDR3 is built from 12 residues. Germline V gives CDR1 SQVTM, CDR2 ANQGSEA. The CDR3 nucleotides are TGCAGCGTTGGACAGACGAACACTGAAGCTTTCTTT. Amino acid sequence: CSVGQTNTEAFF.

This clonotype was seen at least ten times. V usage is TRBV28 and J usage is TRBJ2-2, with D perhaps matching TRBD1 or TRBD2 (5 bases each). CDR1 is MDHEN, CDR2 SYDVKM, per germline. CDR3 size: 18 residues. V was pared by 4 bases and J by 1 base, with 19 bases between. The CDR3 DNA sequence: TGTGCCAGCAGTTCCACCCGAGGGGCCAACCTGAACACCGGGGAGCTGTTTTTT. This translates into CASSSTRGANLNTGELFF.

The sample holds a few counts of this clonotype. The chain's CDR3 is CASSPGQANNYGYTF. Here the CDR3 DNA reads TGCGCCAGCAGCCCGGGACAGGCAAATAACTATGGCTACACCTTC. The chain joins TRBV5-1 to TRBJ1-2; 8 bases fit TRBD1. V lost 4 bases and J lost 1; bases outside the gene matches: 6. From germline, CDR1 is SGHRS and CDR2 YFSETQ. The CDR3 spans 15 residues.

The chain joins TRBV7-2 to TRBJ1-5, with D unclear. The V and J ends lost 0 bases and 8 bases respectively, with 8 bases between them. The CDR3 spans 13 residues. Germline V gene lookup returns CDR1 SGHTA and CDR2 FQGNSA. The CDR3 loop reads CASSLAGWEPQHF. CDR3 DNA: TGTGCCAGCAGCTTAGCTGGGTGGGAGCCCCAGCATTTT.

This clonotype was seen only a few times. A read error is possible here, since a much larger clone lies one base away. The rearrangement joins TRBV11-2 to TRBJ1-2; 7 bases align to TRBD1. The germline V gene encodes CDR1 SGHAT and CDR2 FQNNGV. The V and J ends lost 4 bases and 4 bases, in that order; junction bases with no gene match: 6. The CDR3 sequence is 14 residues long. The chain's CDR3 is CASSWDSRGYGYTF. The CDR3 bases are TGTGCCAGCAGCTGGGACAGTAGGGGCTATGGCTACACCTTC.

The table lists this clonotype with many counts. This chain joins TRBV6-2 or TRBV6-3 and TRBJ2-7; 10 nucleotides line up with TRBD2. J lost 0 bases, V lost 2 bases, and 7 bases had no gene match. Germline V CDR1 and CDR2: MNHEY, SVGEGT. This CDR3 spans 17 amino acids. CDR3 DNA sequence: TGTGCCAGCAGTTACACCCGCGCTAGCGGGAGCTCCTACGAGCAGTACTTC. Its protein is CASSYTRASGSSYEQYF.

The chain carries TRBV30 and TRBJ1-3; D gene ambiguous. The CDR3 totals 13 residues. V lost 5 bases and J lost 0, with 8 bases in between. Germline assignment: CDR1 GTSNPN and CDR2 SVGIG (reference sequence). The CDR3 DNA sequence: TGTGCCTGGGATTCTTTCTCTGGAAACACCATATATTTT. It yields the protein CAWDSFSGNTIYF. Full variable domain (rest looked up from reference TRBV30 and TRBJ1-3): SQTIHQWPATLVQPVGSPLSLECTVEGTSNPNLYWYRQAAGRGLQLLFYSVGIGQISSEVPQNLSASRPQDRQFILSSKKLLLSDSGFYLCAWDSFSGNTIYFGEGSWLTVV.

In the case of this clonotype: This sequence may be a read error, since a much larger clone differs from it by one base. The chain employs TRBV6-1 and TRBJ2-7; D is possibly TRBD1 (5 bases). This CDR3 spans 15 amino acids. Germline-derived CDR1 and CDR2 are MNHNS and SASEGT. CDR3 bases: TGTGCCAGCAGCCCCCCCGGCAGGGTTCGCTACGAGCAGCACTTC. Its translation is CASSPPGRVRYEQHF.

In this sample, this clonotype turned up many times. The rearrangement uses TRBV5-1 and TRBJ1-1; D is unresolved. The CDR3 runs to 11 residues. V was pared by 7 bases and J by 11 bases, with 15 bases between. Germline assignment: CDR1 SGHRS and CDR2 YFSETQ. The CDR3 loop reads CASHGEADAFF. In DNA, the CDR3 is TGCGCCAGCCACGGAGAGGCGGACGCTTTCTTT.

This clonotype appeared many times. The chain employs TRBV15 and TRBJ1-1; the D is unclear. V was pared by 5 bases and J by 8 bases, with 24 bases between. CDR3 length: 16 amino acids. CDR1 is LNHNV and CDR2 is YYDKDF in the germline V gene (reference sequence). The CDR3 region has the DNA TGTGCCACCAGCCGAGCCGGTCGGGGAAATAGGGTGGAAGCTTTCTTT. Translated, it gives CATSRAGRGNRVEAFF.

This clonotype was detected many times. This chain connects TRBV19 to TRBJ1-1; no clear D. There are 13 residues in the CDR3. Germline-derived CDR1 and CDR2 are LNHDA and SQIVND (reference sequence). Trimming shortened V by 10 bases and J by 0 bases, and 12 bases separated the two germline ends. The CDR3: CATGRHLNTEAFF. CDR3 nucleotide sequence: TGTGCCACTGGACGACACCTGAACACTGAAGCTTTCTTT. Filled out from reference TRBV19 and TRBJ1-1, the complete variable domain reads DGGITQSPKYLFRKEGQNVTLSCEQNLNHDAMYWYRQDPGQGLRLIYYSQIVNDFQKGDIAEGYSVSREKKESFPLTVTSAQKNPTAFYLCATGRHLNTEAFFGQGTRLTVV.

This clonotype was detected many times. The V call is TRBV11-3, the J call TRBJ1-6; 8 nucleotides align to TRBD1. Germline lookup yields CDR1 SGHNT and CDR2 YENEEA. This CDR3 is 16 amino acids long. V shed 8 bases, J shed 9 bases, and the junction held 15 bases outside the gene matches. The CDR3 sequence: CASPRTGRSNGSPLHF. CDR3 nucleotide sequence: TGTGCCAGCCCTAGGACAGGGAGGTCCAACGGTTCACCCCTCCACTTT.

This clonotype has at least ten counts. This chain uses TRBV20-1 with TRBJ1-1; D call uncertain. Trimming pared 3 bases from V and 5 bases from J, leaving 13 bases between. This CDR3 region has 13 residues. The germline V gene encodes CDR1 DFQATT and CDR2 SNEGSKA (reference sequence). The CDR3 loop reads CSASRPRGTEAFF. In nucleotides, the CDR3 is TGCAGTGCTAGCAGGCCCCGAGGGACTGAAGCTTTCTTT.

Only a few counts were recorded for this clonotype. The CDR3 DNA reads as TGCAGTGCTAGAGACCGGACAAATAAAGAAAAACTGTTTTTT. Protein product: CSARDRTNKEKLFF. The V call is TRBV20-1, the J call TRBJ1-4; TRBD1 might be the D (5 bases). This CDR3 comprises 14 residues. Germline CDR1 DFQATT, CDR2 SNEGSKA (reference sequence). Trimming took 0 bases from V and 8 from J, leaving 13 bases between them.

This clonotype was observed at least ten times. The CDR3 region has the DNA TGCGCCAGCAGTGATAGCGGAGCACGGGACAATGAGCAGTTCTTC. This gives the protein CASSDSGARDNEQFF. The chain couples TRBV10-1 to TRBJ2-1; the D gene is possibly TRBD2 (6 bases). The CDR3 is made up of 15 amino acids. V gave up 3 bases and J gave up 5 bases, with 14 bases separating them. From germline, CDR1 is WNHNN and CDR2 SYGVQD (reference sequence).

This clonotype was picked up many times. This chain links TRBV11-1 with TRBJ2-5; D may be TRBD2 (7 bases). This CDR3 contains 17 residues. V was clipped by 5 bases and J by 1 base, with 20 bases between them. CDR1 SGHAT and CDR2 FQDESV come from the germline V gene (reference sequence). This CDR3 is CASSPQEGGGIQETQYF. CDR3 bases: TGTGCCAGCAGCCCCCAAGAGGGAGGGGGGATCCAAGAGACCCAGTACTTC.

The genes are TRBV30 and TRBJ2-2; a weak D match, TRBD2 (6 bases). The length of the CDR3 is 13 residues. Germline V gene data show CDR1 as GTSNPN and CDR2 as SVGIG (reference sequence). V was pared by 2 bases and J by 4 bases, with 8 bases between. The CDR3 here is CAWSPGVTGELFF. CDR3 in DNA: TGTGCCTGGAGTCCGGGGGTCACCGGGGAGCTGTTTTTT.

This clonotype appeared many times. The chain uses TRBV12-3 or TRBV12-4 and TRBJ2-4; D ambiguous. The CDR3 loop spans 15 amino acids. Trimming pared 3 bases from V and 2 bases from J, leaving 11 bases between. CDR3 region: CASSLDGSTKNIQYF. For the CDR3, the DNA is TGTGCCAGCAGTTTGGATGGCTCGACCAAAAACATTCAGTACTTC.

Ten or more counts support this clonotype. The rearrangement links TRBV30 to TRBJ1-2; TRBD1 is a possible D gene (6 bases). The CDR3 totals 14 residues. Trimming took off 0 bases at V and 1 base at J, with 9 bases between the two ends. Germline values: CDR1 GTSNPN, CDR2 SVGIG (reference sequence). This CDR3 is CAWSVGHRNYGYTF. The CDR3 DNA reads as TGTGCCTGGAGTGTGGGACATCGTAACTATGGCTACACCTTC.

Worth noting for this clonotype: The germline gene is not matched at one end of the junction; a read error may be the cause. The chain employs TRBV7-9 and TRBJ2-1; tentative D call: TRBD2 (7 bases). This CDR3 has 15 residues. CDR1 SEHNR and CDR2 FQNEAQ come from the germline V gene (reference sequence). The CDR3 here is CASRPRERDTIEQLF. The CDR3 DNA reads as TGTGCCAGCAGGCCGCGGGAGCGGGACACAATAGAGCAGCTCTTC.

This clonotype appeared many times. The chain couples TRBV27 to TRBJ1-1; 8 bases agree with TRBD1. The CDR3 has 15 residues. The trim removed 4 bases at V and 5 bases at J, leaving 9 bases unmatched. Looked up from germline, CDR1 is MNHEY and CDR2 is SMNVEV (reference sequence). This CDR3 reads CASSSFQGAGTEAFF. In DNA, the CDR3 is TGTGCCAGCAGTTCGTTCCAGGGGGCGGGGACTGAAGCTTTCTTT.